These 24 T cell receptor beta chains share one sample of origin, sequenced in a study of sequential checkpoint blockade in melanoma. Only in-frame clones appear in the TCRdb table, and some are missing; sequencing was by immunoSEQ multiplex PCR. The sample carries about 35,000 clones, almost 85% recorded once. Stated treatment: randomized to nivolumab then ipilimumab (arm A) or the reverse (arm B). The sample here was CD8+ T cells sorted from blood (inferred from file names), taken from a patient given nivolumab and ipilimumab in sequence. The receptors here all came from a human donor with melanoma.

The chain joins TRBV7-6 to TRBJ1-1, with D uncertain. Germline V lookup: CDR1 SGHVS, CDR2 FNYEAQ. This CDR3 is 12 amino acids long. The V gene lost 5 bases and the J gene lost 0 bases, with 4 bases spanning the gap. The CDR3 sequence: CASSEMNTEAFF. As DNA, the CDR3 is TGTGCCAGCAGCGAGATGAACACTGAAGCTTTCTTT.

The rearrangement links TRBV5-6 to TRBJ2-1; no definite D call. V lost 1 base, J lost 3 bases, and 14 bases lay in between. Germline loops: CDR1 SGHDT, CDR2 YYEEEE. This CDR3 has 16 residues. The CDR3 DNA reads as TGTGCCAGCAGCTTGTCTTCCCACACAGACTACAATGAGCAGTTCTTC. The encoded protein is CASSLSSHTDYNEQFF.

The chain has TRBV2 and TRBJ2-1; 12 bases line up with TRBD1. Germline V CDR1 and CDR2: SNHLY, FYNNEI. The CDR3 sequence is 16 residues long. The ends lost 6 bases at V and 10 bases at J; junction bases unmatched: 13. Written as DNA, the CDR3 is TGTGCCAGCAGCCCCCCACCGGGACAGGGGGCCGGGGAGCAGTTCTTC. It yields the protein CASSPPPGQGAGEQFF.

V usage is TRBV15 and J usage is TRBJ2-7; no definite D call. The germline V gene has CDR1 LNHNV and CDR2 YYDKDF (reference sequence). The CDR3 consists of 14 residues. Trimming pared 1 base from V and 2 bases from J, leaving 9 bases between. The CDR3 loop is CATSRGFQTYEQYF. The CDR3 nucleotides are TGTGCCACCAGCAGAGGGTTTCAGACCTACGAGCAGTACTTC.

V gene TRBV6-1 combines with J gene TRBJ2-7, with 8 bases matching TRBD1. This CDR3 region has 14 residues. V was clipped by 3 bases and J by 3 bases; unmatched bases: 4. Germline values: CDR1 MNHNS, CDR2 SASEGT. Here the CDR3 reads CASSEDRVGYEQYF. For the CDR3, the DNA is TGTGCCAGCAGTGAGGACAGGGTAGGCTACGAGCAGTACTTC.

This clone occurred a few times. This sequence joins TRBV28 and TRBJ2-1, with D unresolved. CDR3 size: 12 residues. V lost 6 bases and J 8 bases, leaving 11 bases between the germline ends. Germline V lookup: CDR1 MDHEN, CDR2 SYDVKM. This CDR3 reads CASSRIIYEQFF. In DNA, the CDR3 is TGTGCCAGCAGCAGGATCATTTATGAGCAGTTCTTC.

The V call is TRBV19, the J call TRBJ2-4; D possibly corresponds to TRBD2 (5 bases). Germline lookup yields CDR1 LNHDA and CDR2 SQIVND (reference sequence). V was cut by 3 bases and J by 12 bases, with 15 bases left in between. The CDR3 loop spans 13 amino acids. Here the CDR3 DNA reads TGTGCCAGTAGTATTAGGTCAGCGGAGTATCAGTACTTC. This gives the protein CASSIRSAEYQYF.

V is TRBV18 and J is TRBJ2-3, with D possibly being TRBD2 (5 bases). Between the trimmed V and J ends, which lost 6 bases and 1 base, there was a span of 11 bases. Germline CDR1 KGHSH, CDR2 LQKENI. The CDR3 has 14 amino acids. The CDR3 DNA sequence: TGTGCCAGCTCCCTGACTACCCGCACAGATACGCAGTATTTT. Protein: CASSLTTRTDTQYF. Supplemented by reference TRBV18 and TRBJ2-3, the full variable domain reads NAGVMQNPRHLVRRRGQEARLRCSPMKGHSHVYWYRQLPEEGLKFMVYLQKENIIDESGMPKERFSAEFPKEGPSILRIQQVVRGDSAAYFCASSLTTRTDTQYFGPGTRLTVL.

The V call is TRBV5-4, the J call TRBJ2-1; TRBD2 agrees at 10 bases. V shed 10 bases and J 4 bases; nucleotides not matched to a gene: 5. The CDR3 has 13 residues. Germline CDR1 reads SGHNT; CDR2 reads YYREEE (reference sequence). The CDR3 nucleotides read TGTGCCGTACTAGCGGGGAAGTACAATGAGCAGTTCTTC. It is translated as CAVLAGKYNEQFF.

The V and J genes are TRBV4-1 and TRBJ2-5; perhaps TRBD2 as D (5 bases). V was pared by 0 bases and J by 5 bases, with 16 bases between. This CDR3 region has 16 residues. The germline CDR1 and CDR2 sequences are MGHRA and YSYEKL. The CDR3 protein is CASSQDRRLAPETQYF. CDR3 sequence (DNA): TGCGCCAGCAGCCAAGATCGGCGCCTAGCTCCCGAGACCCAGTACTTC.

This clone came up once. The chain is built from TRBV7-9 and TRBJ2-1, with 10 bases aligning to TRBD2. V shed 4 bases and J 3 bases; nucleotides not matched to a gene: 3. Germline CDR1 is SEHNR and CDR2 is FQNEAQ (reference sequence). There are 15 residues in the CDR3. This CDR3 is CASSYGTSDYNEQFF. The CDR3 region has the DNA TGTGCCAGCAGCTACGGGACTAGCGACTACAATGAGCAGTTCTTC. The full variable domain, rest sourced from reference TRBV7-9 and TRBJ2-1, is DTGVSQNPRHKITKRGQNVTFRCDPISEHNRLYWYRQTLGQGPEFLTYFQNEAQLEKSRLLSDRFSAERPKGSFSTLEIQRTEQGDSAMYLCASSYGTSDYNEQFFGPGTRLTVL.

The rearrangement joins TRBV7-9 to TRBJ2-3, with a weak D call TRBD1 (6 bases). The germline CDR1 and CDR2 sequences are SEHNR and FQNEAQ (reference sequence). The CDR3 is 13 amino acids. Trimming took off 9 bases at V and 4 bases at J, with 14 bases between the two ends. The CDR3 DNA reads TGTGCCAGACGCCCCGCAGGGGCAGATACGCAGTATTTT. Translation: CARRPAGADTQYF.

Notes on this clone: A read error may produce the germline difference seen at one junction end. This chain joins TRBV10-3 and TRBJ2-1; TRBD2 aligns across 8 bases. The CDR3 contains 15 residues. The germline gives CDR1 ENHRY, CDR2 SYGVKD. As DNA, the CDR3 is TGTGCCGTCAGTGACATTAGCGGGAAAGGGGGTGAGCAGTTCTTC. It is translated as CAVSDISGKGGEQFF.

The rearrangement links TRBV6-6 to TRBJ2-7; 10 positions agree with TRBD1. Trimming removed 0 bases from V and 7 bases from J; junction bases left unmatched: 6. The CDR3 covers 15 residues. Per germline, CDR1 MNHNY and CDR2 SVGAGI (reference sequence). The CDR3 sequence is CASSYSIDRGLEQYF. CDR3 sequence (DNA): TGTGCCAGCAGTTACTCGATTGACAGGGGGCTTGAGCAGTACTTC.

This chain joins TRBV7-9 and TRBJ1-1; D is unclear. Looked up from germline, CDR1 is SEHNR and CDR2 is FQNEAQ (reference sequence). This CDR3 has 15 amino acids. V lost 1 base and J lost 0, with 9 bases in between. The CDR3 spells CASSLGQVMNTEAFF. The CDR3, as DNA: TGTGCCAGCAGCTTAGGGCAGGTAATGAACACTGAAGCTTTCTTT.

A remark on this clone: A junction end diverges from the germline sequence, so it may reflect a read error. The chain is built from TRBV27 and TRBJ1-5; weak D call: TRBD1 (5 bases). The CDR3 contains 14 residues. In germline, CDR1 is MNHEY, CDR2 SMNVEV (reference sequence). CDR3 protein: CASSNNGGDQAQHF. The DNA of the CDR3 is TGTGCCAGCAGCAATAATGGAGGGGATCAGGCCCAGCATTTT.

The chain uses TRBV5-6 and TRBJ2-1; TRBD2 agrees at 9 bases. V gave up 0 bases and J gave up 0 bases; unmatched junction bases: 4. This CDR3 region has 17 residues. Looked up from germline, CDR1 is SGHDT and CDR2 is YYEEEE. The CDR3 is CASSLETSGASYNEQFF. CDR3 sequence (DNA): TGTGCCAGCAGCTTGGAGACTAGCGGAGCCTCCTACAATGAGCAGTTCTTC.

The rearrangement uses TRBV6-5 and TRBJ2-7; D may be TRBD2 (7 bases). The CDR3 extends over 16 amino acids. The V end lost 0 bases, the J end lost 3 bases, and 15 bases lay between the germline ends. The germline V gene encodes CDR1 MNHEY and CDR2 SVGAGI. This chain's CDR3 is CASSYSRAGAGYEQYF. In DNA form, the CDR3 reads TGTGCCAGCAGTTACTCTCGGGCGGGGGCCGGCTACGAGCAGTACTTC.

The chain combines TRBV10-3 with TRBJ2-2; 7 bases map to TRBD2. The CDR3 totals 14 residues. Looked up from germline, CDR1 is ENHRY and CDR2 is SYGVKD. Trimming cost V 3 bases and J 7 bases; bases outside gene matches: 5. Here the CDR3 reads CAISDQRGGGELFF. CDR3 in DNA: TGTGCCATCAGTGACCAGCGGGGTGGCGGGGAGCTGTTTTTT.

A remark on this clone: At one end, the junction sequence differs from germline, possibly due to a read error. This chain joins TRBV4-1 and TRBJ2-2; D might be TRBD2 (5 bases). The CDR3 covers 15 residues. Germline V gene sequence: CDR1 MGHRA, CDR2 YSYEKL. The CDR3, as DNA: TGTGCCAGCAGCCAAGGAGGCCTGGGCACCGGGGAGCTGTTTTTT. Its protein product is CASSQGGLGTGELFF.

The chain recombines TRBV5-6 with TRBJ2-3; 8 nucleotides align to TRBD1. V lost 5 bases, J lost 0 bases, and 8 bases stayed unmatched. The germline V gene encodes CDR1 SGHDT and CDR2 YYEEEE. There are 16 residues in the CDR3. CDR3: CASSYGTGPSTDTQYF. The CDR3 bases are TGTGCCAGCAGTTACGGGACAGGTCCTAGCACAGATACGCAGTATTTT.

This chain links TRBV9 with TRBJ2-1; 11 nucleotides line up with TRBD2. V gave up 6 bases and J gave up 6 bases; unmatched junction bases: 5. CDR3 size: 14 residues. Germline V CDR1 and CDR2: SGDLS, YYNGEE. Here the CDR3 reads CASNLAGGFNEQFF. In nucleotides, the CDR3 is TGTGCCAGCAATCTAGCGGGAGGATTCAATGAGCAGTTCTTC.

This rearrangement joins TRBV5-8 to TRBJ1-2; TRBD1 might be the D (5 bases). Trimming took off 4 bases at V and 6 bases at J, with 10 bases between the two ends. The CDR3 extends over 12 amino acids. Germline V gene sequence: CDR1 SGHTS, CDR2 YDEGEE. CDR3 amino acids: CASSPGGNGYTF. For the CDR3, the DNA is TGTGCCAGCAGCCCGGGGGGGAATGGCTACACCTTC.

The CDR3 coding sequence is TGCACCAGCAGCCAGGGGCGGTTGGCGGGACAGGCAGATACGCAGTATTTT. Its translation: CTSSQGRLAGQADTQYF. The chain is built from TRBV1 and TRBJ2-3; the table assigns TRBD1, which was not confirmed against the DNA. TRBV1 is classified as a pseudogene. This CDR3 contains 17 residues.